This T cell receptor (beta chain) was sequenced during a study of Ad26.COV2.S vaccination and SARS-CoV-2 variants. The method was immunoSEQ multiplex PCR; TCRdb's version includes in-frame clones alone and lacks a portion of them. The profile shows about 410,000 clones, 89% of them singletons. Study results and limitations: Those who received vaccine or placebo ended up with similar non-spike TCR breadth. From the TCR breadth and depth analyses, total T cell responses may have been underestimated.

The germline V gene encodes CDR1 LGHNA and CDR2 YSLEER. Trimming removed 0 bases at V and 5 bases at J, with 12 bases between. The CDR3 spans 15 residues. Stated treatment: roughly 20 received Ad26.COV2.S at low or high dose, single or two shots; five or six received placebo; per-sample allocation not given. Sampling occurred on day 63 after the first vaccine or placebo injection. This clone has just one count. What it recognizes is unknown. The chain is built from TRBV4-3 and TRBJ2-3, with a tentative D call TRBD2 (6 bases). Sequenced here: peripheral blood, sampled in a trial of Ad26.COV2.S vaccine versus placebo. The clonotype comes from a person aged 18 to 65 who received the Ad26.COV2.S COVID-19 vaccine or a placebo. The CDR3 nucleotides are TGCGCCAGCAGCCAAGACGGCGGGACGGGAGATACGCAGTATTTT. As protein: CASSQDGGTGDTQYF.